The T cell receptor beta chain described here comes from a study of T cells in tumors after PD-1 blockade. Regarding the study as a whole: Blood contained about 45% of the tumor's TCR clonotypes.

Comment on this clone: As yet, its antigen is unknown.

Clones were sequenced by immunoSEQ multiplex PCR, and TCRdb holds only the in-frame ones, with some missing. Among about 33,000 clones, 78% were seen once, and the ten largest hold more than 30%. This CDR3 region has 13 residues. Trimming shortened V by 2 bases and J by 14 bases, and 18 bases separated the two germline ends. Tumor or blood genomic DNA was sequenced, with inputs of about 616 ng to 6,004 ng. This sequence originates from a human donor with basal cell carcinoma. The chain has TRBV12-3 or TRBV12-4 and TRBJ1-2; tentatively, D is TRBD1 (6 bases). Sample: PBMCs, taken before anti-PD-1 treatment. The DNA for the CDR3 is TGTGCCAGCAGTTTAACCAGGGGAGGGGTGCAAACCTTC. Translating gives CASSLTRGGVQTF.